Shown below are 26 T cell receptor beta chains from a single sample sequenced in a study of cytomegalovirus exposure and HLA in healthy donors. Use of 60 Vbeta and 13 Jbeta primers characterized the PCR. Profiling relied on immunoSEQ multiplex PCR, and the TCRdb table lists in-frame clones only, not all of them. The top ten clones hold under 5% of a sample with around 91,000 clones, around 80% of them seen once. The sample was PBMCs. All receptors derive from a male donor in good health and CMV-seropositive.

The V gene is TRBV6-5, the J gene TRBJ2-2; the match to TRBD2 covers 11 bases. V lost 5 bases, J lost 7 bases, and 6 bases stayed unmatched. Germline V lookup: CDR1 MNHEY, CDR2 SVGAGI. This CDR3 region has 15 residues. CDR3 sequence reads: CASSPIAGGDGELFF. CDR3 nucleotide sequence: TGTGCCAGCAGTCCCATAGCGGGGGGGGACGGGGAGCTGTTTTTT.

CDR3 DNA sequence: TGTGCCAGCCGTTCAGGGGCCTACGAGCAGTACTTC. The encoded protein is CASRSGAYEQYF. The chain combines TRBV5-6 with TRBJ2-7; TRBD1 is a possible D gene (6 bases). Germline CDR1 SGHDT, CDR2 YYEEEE. V lost 7 bases, J lost 2 bases, and 10 bases lay in between. This CDR3 is built from 12 residues. Complete variable domain (other parts from reference TRBV5-6 and TRBJ2-7): DAGVTQSPTHLIKTRGQQVTLRCSPKSGHDTVSWYQQALGQGPQFIFQYYEEEERQRGNFPDRFSGHQFPNYSSELNVNALLLGDSALYLCASRSGAYEQYFGPGTRLTVT.

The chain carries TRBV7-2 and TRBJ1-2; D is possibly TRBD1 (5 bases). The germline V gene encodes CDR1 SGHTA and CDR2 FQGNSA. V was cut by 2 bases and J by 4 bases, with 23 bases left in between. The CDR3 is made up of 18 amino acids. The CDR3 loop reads CASSLYPPGTPNFYGYTF. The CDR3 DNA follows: TGTGCCAGCAGCTTATATCCCCCGGGGACTCCTAATTTCTATGGCTACACCTTC. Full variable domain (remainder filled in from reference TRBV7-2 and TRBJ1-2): GAGVSQSPSNKVTEKGKDVELRCDPISGHTALYWYRQSLGQGLEFLIYFQGNSAPDKSGLPSDRFSAERTGGSVSTLTIQRTQQEDSAVYLCASSLYPPGTPNFYGYTFGSGTRLTVV.

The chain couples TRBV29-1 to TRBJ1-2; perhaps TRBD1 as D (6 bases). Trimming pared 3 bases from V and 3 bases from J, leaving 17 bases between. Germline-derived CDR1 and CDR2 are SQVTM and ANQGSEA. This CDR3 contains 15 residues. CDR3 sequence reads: CSVEVGQSNYYGYTF. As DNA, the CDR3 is TGCAGCGTTGAGGTCGGACAGTCCAACTACTATGGCTACACCTTC.

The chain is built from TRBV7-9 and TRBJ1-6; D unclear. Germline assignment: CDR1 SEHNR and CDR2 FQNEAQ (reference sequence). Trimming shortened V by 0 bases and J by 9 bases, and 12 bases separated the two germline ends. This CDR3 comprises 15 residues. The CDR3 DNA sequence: TGTGCCAGCAGCTTAGCCGCATCAAACGGTTCACCCCTCCACTTT. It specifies CASSLAASNGSPLHF.

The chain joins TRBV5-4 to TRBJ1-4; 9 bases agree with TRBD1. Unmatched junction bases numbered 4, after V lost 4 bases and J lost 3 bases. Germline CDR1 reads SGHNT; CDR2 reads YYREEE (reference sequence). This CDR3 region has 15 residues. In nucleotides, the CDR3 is TGTGCCAGCAGCGCAGGGGACAGGGCTAATGAAAAACTGTTTTTT. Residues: CASSAGDRANEKLFF.

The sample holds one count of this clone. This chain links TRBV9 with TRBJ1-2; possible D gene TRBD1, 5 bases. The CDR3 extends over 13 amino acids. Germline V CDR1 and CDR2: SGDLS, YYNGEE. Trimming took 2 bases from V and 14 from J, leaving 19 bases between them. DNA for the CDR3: TGTGCCAGCAGCGTTGGAGGGGCGGGGTCCGGTACCTTC. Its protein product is CASSVGGAGSGTF. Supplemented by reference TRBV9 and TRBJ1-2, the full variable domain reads DSGVTQTPKHLITATGQRVTLRCSPRSGDLSVYWYQQSLDQGLQFLIQYYNGEERAKGNILERFSAQQFPDLHSELNLSSLELGDSALYFCASSVGGAGSGTFGSGTRLTVV.

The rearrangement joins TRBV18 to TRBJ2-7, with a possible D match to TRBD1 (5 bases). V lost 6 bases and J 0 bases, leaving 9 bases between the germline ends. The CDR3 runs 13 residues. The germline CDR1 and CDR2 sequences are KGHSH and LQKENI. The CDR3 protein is CASSGQSSYEQYF. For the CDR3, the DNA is TGTGCCAGCTCGGGGCAATCCTCCTACGAGCAGTACTTC.

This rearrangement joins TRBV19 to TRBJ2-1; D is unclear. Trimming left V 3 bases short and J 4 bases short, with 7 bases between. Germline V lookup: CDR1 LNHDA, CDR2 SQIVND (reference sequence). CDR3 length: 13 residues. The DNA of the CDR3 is TGTGCCAGTAGTATCACAGCTTACAATGAGCAGTTCTTC. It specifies CASSITAYNEQFF.

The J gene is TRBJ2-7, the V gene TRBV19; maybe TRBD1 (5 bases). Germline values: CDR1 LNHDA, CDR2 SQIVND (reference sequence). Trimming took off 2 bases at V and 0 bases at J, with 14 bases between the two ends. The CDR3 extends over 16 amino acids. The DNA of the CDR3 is TGTGCCAGTAGTATATTAAGTAGGGGCGGCTCCTACGAGCAGTACTTC. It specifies CASSILSRGGSYEQYF.

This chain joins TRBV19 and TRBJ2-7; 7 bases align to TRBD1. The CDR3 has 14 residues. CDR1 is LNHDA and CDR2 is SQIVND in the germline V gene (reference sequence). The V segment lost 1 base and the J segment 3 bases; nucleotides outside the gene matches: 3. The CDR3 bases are TGTGCCAGTAGTATAGGGACAGGCCTCTACGAGCAGTACTTC. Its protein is CASSIGTGLYEQYF.

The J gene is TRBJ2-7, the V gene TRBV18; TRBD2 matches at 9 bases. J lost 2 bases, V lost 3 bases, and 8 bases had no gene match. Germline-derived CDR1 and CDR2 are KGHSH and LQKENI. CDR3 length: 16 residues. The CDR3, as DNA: TGTGCCAGCTCACCCCAACTAGCGGGCCAGACCTACGAGCAGTACTTC. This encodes CASSPQLAGQTYEQYF.

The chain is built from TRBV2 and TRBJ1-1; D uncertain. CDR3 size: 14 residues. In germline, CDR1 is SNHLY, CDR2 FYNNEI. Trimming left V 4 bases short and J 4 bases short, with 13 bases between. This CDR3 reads CASSASRGPTEAFF. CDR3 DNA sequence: TGTGCCAGCAGTGCCTCGCGTGGGCCCACTGAAGCTTTCTTT.

The DNA for the CDR3 is TGTGCTACTACGGGTACGGGGGGGGTTAGATCTGAAGCTTTCTTT. This codes for CATTGTGGVRSEAFF. The chain carries TRBV7-9 and TRBJ1-1, with D possibly TRBD1 on 5 matching bases. Germline CDR1 and CDR2: SEHNR and FQNEAQ (reference sequence). The CDR3 spans 15 residues.

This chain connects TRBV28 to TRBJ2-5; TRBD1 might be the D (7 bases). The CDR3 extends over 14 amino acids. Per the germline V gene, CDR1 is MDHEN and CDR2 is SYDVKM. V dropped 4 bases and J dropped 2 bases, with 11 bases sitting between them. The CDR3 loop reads CASSWRDRQETQYF. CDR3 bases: TGTGCCAGCAGTTGGCGGGACAGACAAGAGACCCAGTACTTC. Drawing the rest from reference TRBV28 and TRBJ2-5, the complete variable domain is DVKVTQSSRYLVKRTGEKVFLECVQDMDHENMFWYRQDPGLGLRLIYFSYDVKMKEKGDIPEGYSVSREKKERFSLILESASTNQTSMYLCASSWRDRQETQYFGPGTRLLVL.

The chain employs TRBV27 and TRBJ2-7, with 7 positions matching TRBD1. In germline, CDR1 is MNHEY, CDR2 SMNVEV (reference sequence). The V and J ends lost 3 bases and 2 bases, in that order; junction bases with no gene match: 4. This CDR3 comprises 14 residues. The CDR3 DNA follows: TGTGCCAGCAGTTTGTGGACAGGACCCTACGAGCAGTACTTC. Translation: CASSLWTGPYEQYF.

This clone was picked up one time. The CDR3 reads CASSPSRGPGNQPQHF. In nucleotides, the CDR3 is TGCGCCAGCAGCCCCTCCAGGGGGCCTGGCAATCAGCCCCAGCATTTT. This sequence joins TRBV4-1 and TRBJ1-5; 8 positions match TRBD1. CDR3 length: 16 residues. After removal of 4 bases from V and 2 bases from J, the junction contained 7 bases not matched to a gene. Germline-derived CDR1 and CDR2 are MGHRA and YSYEKL.

As DNA, the CDR3 is TGTGCCAGCAGCTCGGGACTCCTTTACAATGAGCAGTTCTTC. Its translation: CASSSGLLYNEQFF. The rearrangement joins TRBV5-6 to TRBJ2-1, with D maybe TRBD2 (6 bases). The CDR3 contains 14 residues. Germline values: CDR1 SGHDT, CDR2 YYEEEE. Trimming took off 3 bases at V and 4 bases at J, with 11 bases between the two ends.

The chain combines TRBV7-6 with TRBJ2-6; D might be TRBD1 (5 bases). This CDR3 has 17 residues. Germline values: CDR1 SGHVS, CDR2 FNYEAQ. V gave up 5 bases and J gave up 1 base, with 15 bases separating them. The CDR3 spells CASSENFQGSGANVLTF. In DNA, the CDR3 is TGTGCCAGCAGCGAAAATTTTCAGGGTTCTGGGGCCAACGTCCTGACTTTC.

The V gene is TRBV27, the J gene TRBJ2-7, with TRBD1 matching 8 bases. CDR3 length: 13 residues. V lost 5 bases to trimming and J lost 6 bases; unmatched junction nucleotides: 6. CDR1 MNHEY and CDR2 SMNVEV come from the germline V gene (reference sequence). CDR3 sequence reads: CASSPRQGLEQYF. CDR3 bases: TGTGCCAGCAGTCCCAGACAGGGGCTCGAGCAGTACTTC.

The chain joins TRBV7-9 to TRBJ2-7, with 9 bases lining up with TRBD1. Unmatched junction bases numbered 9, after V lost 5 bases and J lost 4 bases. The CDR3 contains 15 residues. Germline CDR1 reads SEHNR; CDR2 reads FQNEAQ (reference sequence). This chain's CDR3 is CASSPVGQGSYEQYF. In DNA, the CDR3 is TGTGCCAGCAGCCCCGTGGGACAGGGAAGTTACGAGCAGTACTTC.

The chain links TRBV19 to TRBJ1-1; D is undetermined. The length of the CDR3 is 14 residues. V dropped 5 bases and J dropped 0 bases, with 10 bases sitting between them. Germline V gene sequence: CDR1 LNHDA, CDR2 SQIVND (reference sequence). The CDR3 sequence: CASSFEGMNTEAFF. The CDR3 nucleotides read TGTGCCAGTAGTTTCGAGGGAATGAACACTGAAGCTTTCTTT.

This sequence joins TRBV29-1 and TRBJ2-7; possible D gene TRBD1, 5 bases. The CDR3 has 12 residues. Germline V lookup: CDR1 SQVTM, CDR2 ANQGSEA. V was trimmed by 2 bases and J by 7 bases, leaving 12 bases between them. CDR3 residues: CSVELGPLEQYF. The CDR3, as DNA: TGCAGCGTTGAATTGGGGCCATTAGAGCAGTACTTC.

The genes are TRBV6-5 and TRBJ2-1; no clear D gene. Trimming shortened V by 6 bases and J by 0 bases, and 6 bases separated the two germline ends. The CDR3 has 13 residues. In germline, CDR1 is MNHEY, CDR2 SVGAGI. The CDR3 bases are TGTGCCAGCAGGCTAAGCTCCTACAATGAGCAGTTCTTC. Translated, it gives CASRLSSYNEQFF.

The CDR3 loop is CASSLVGQGSDTQYF. CDR3 nucleotide sequence: TGTGCCAGCAGCTTAGTTGGACAGGGCTCAGATACGCAGTATTTT. This chain links TRBV7-9 with TRBJ2-3, with TRBD1 identical over 8 bases. Per the germline V gene, CDR1 is SEHNR and CDR2 is FQNEAQ (reference sequence). V was pared by 1 base and J by 4 bases, with 4 bases of the junction left unmatched. CDR3 length: 15 amino acids.

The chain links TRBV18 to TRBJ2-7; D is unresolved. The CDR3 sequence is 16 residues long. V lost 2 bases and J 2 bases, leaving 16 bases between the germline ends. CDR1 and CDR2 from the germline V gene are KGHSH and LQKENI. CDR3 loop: CASSPNQPGAAYEQYF. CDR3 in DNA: TGTGCCAGCTCACCAAACCAACCCGGCGCGGCCTACGAGCAGTACTTC.